The 19 T cell receptor beta chains reported below all come from one sample, sequenced in a study of CD8 T cells in ankylosing spondylitis. TCRdb fed the 5' RACE reads into MiXCR, producing one record per CDR3 protein. The data contain about 750,000 distinct CDR3 sequences, 19% of them singletons. Antigen specificity for these receptors is unknown. Overall study results and limits: Several highly homologous variants formed a TCR beta motif that appeared characteristic of ankylosing spondylitis blood.

What was sequenced was blood, either unsorted or a sorted T cell fraction (not recorded which). The source of these receptors is a male donor with ankylosing spondylitis.

The rearrangement uses TRBV7-8 and TRBJ1-5; TRBD1 matches 7 bases. J was trimmed by 0 bases and V by 5 bases; bases with no gene match: 10. Germline CDR1 reads SGHVS; CDR2 reads FQNEAQ. The CDR3 has 17 residues. As DNA, the CDR3 is TGTGCCAGCAGCCCTCGACAGGGACCTTATAGCAATCAGCCCCAGCATTTT. Translation: CASSPRQGPYSNQPQHF.

The CDR3 DNA sequence: TGCGCCAGCGGACCTGCCGAGCTGTCCAATGAGCAGTTCTTC. Its translation is CASGPAELSNEQFF. This chain links TRBV4-1 with TRBJ2-1; no reliable D call. The germline V gene encodes CDR1 MGHRA and CDR2 YSYEKL. The CDR3 is made up of 14 amino acids. V gave up 8 bases and J gave up 6 bases, with 17 bases separating them.

This clonotype showed up just a few times. The chain links TRBV6-2 or TRBV6-3 to TRBJ1-1; no definite D call. The V and J ends lost 2 bases and 2 bases respectively, with 6 bases between them. CDR1 and CDR2 (germline): MNHEY, SVGEGT. The CDR3 runs to 13 residues. The CDR3 sequence is CASSYMGNTEAFF. For the CDR3, the DNA is TGTGCCAGCAGTTACATGGGTAACACTGAAGCTTTCTTT.

The V gene is TRBV7-9, the J gene TRBJ2-1; 9 nucleotides align to TRBD2. Germline-derived CDR1 and CDR2 are SEHNR and FQNEAQ (reference sequence). The trim removed 5 bases at V and 3 bases at J, leaving 11 bases unmatched. The CDR3 extends over 17 amino acids. The CDR3 DNA reads TGTGCCAGCAGCCCGGGGGGAGCGGGGGGCTTCTACAATGAGCAGTTCTTC. This encodes CASSPGGAGGFYNEQFF.

This clonotype has only a few counts. The chain couples TRBV6-5 to TRBJ2-3, with 9 bases matching TRBD2. Trimming took 2 bases from V and 4 from J; bases not matched to a gene: 7. Germline CDR1 reads MNHEY; CDR2 reads SVGAGI. The CDR3 sequence is 16 residues long. CDR3 bases: TGTGCCAGCAGTTACGGCGGGGGGGCAAGGGCAGATACGCAGTATTTT. Translation gives CASSYGGGARADTQYF.

The J gene is TRBJ1-3, the V gene TRBV15, with no clear D. Trimming pared 0 bases from V and 0 bases from J, leaving 6 bases between. The CDR3 has 15 amino acids. Germline V gene data show CDR1 as LNHNV and CDR2 as YYDKDF (reference sequence). The CDR3 bases are TGTGCCACCAGCAGAGACACGAGCTCTGGAAACACCATATATTTT. This gives the protein CATSRDTSSGNTIYF.

This clonotype was counted a few times. The V call is TRBV12-3 or TRBV12-4, the J call TRBJ1-5; 7 bases align to TRBD1. The CDR3 extends over 14 amino acids. J lost 3 bases, V lost 4 bases, and 3 bases had no gene match. The CDR3, as DNA: TGTGCCAGCAGTTCTGACAGGGACAATCAGCCCCAGCATTTT. This gives the protein CASSSDRDNQPQHF.

This clonotype turned up a few times. The CDR3: CSARTGVTQPQHF. CDR3 DNA: TGCAGTGCTAGAACAGGGGTAACCCAGCCCCAGCATTTT. This sequence joins TRBV20-1 and TRBJ1-5; 7 bases match TRBD1. The CDR3 covers 13 residues. Looked up from germline, CDR1 is DFQATT and CDR2 is SNEGSKA (reference sequence). V dropped 2 bases and J dropped 7; count of bases not matched to a gene: 5.

This clonotype was observed a handful of times. The chain combines TRBV9 with TRBJ2-5; the match to TRBD2 covers 7 bases. This CDR3 has 13 amino acids. The V gene end was trimmed by 3 bases and the J gene end by 7 bases; junction bases not matched to a gene: 6. Looked up from germline, CDR1 is SGDLS and CDR2 is YYNGEE. In nucleotides, the CDR3 is TGTGCCAGCAGCGCCGGACTAGGGAGGACCCAGTACTTC. Translated: CASSAGLGRTQYF.

The chain joins TRBV12-3 or TRBV12-4 to TRBJ1-2; D possibly corresponds to TRBD1 (6 bases). V was shortened by 4 bases and J by 7 bases, with 22 bases between the two germline ends. The CDR3 spans 16 residues. The CDR3 loop is CASSYSVEWGQGGYTF. CDR3 bases: TGTGCCAGCAGTTATAGTGTAGAGTGGGGGCAGGGTGGCTACACCTTC.

This clonotype was detected a few times. The chain is built from TRBV25-1 and TRBJ1-6; 12 bases line up with TRBD1. Trimming removed 6 bases from V and 1 base from J; junction bases left unmatched: 4. CDR1 MGHDK and CDR2 SYGVNS come from the germline V gene. This CDR3 has 17 residues. CDR3 coding DNA: TGTGCCAGCAGGGGGGACAGGGGGCCATCCTATAATTCACCCCTCCACTTT. Protein product: CASRGDRGPSYNSPLHF.

The V and J genes are TRBV25-1 and TRBJ1-6, with D possibly TRBD1 on 6 matching bases. CDR1 is MGHDK, CDR2 SYGVNS, per germline. CDR3 size: 15 residues. The V end was cut by 3 bases, the J end by 7 bases, with 13 bases between. CDR3 DNA sequence: TGTGCCAGCAGTGATCGGGGGGCCGGGAATTCACCCCTCCACTTT. This sequence encodes CASSDRGAGNSPLHF.

The chain uses TRBV6-1 and TRBJ2-7, with 7 bases matching TRBD1. Germline assignment: CDR1 MNHNS and CDR2 SASEGT. The V segment lost 7 bases and the J segment 3 bases; nucleotides outside the gene matches: 15. CDR3 length equals 16 residues. In nucleotides, the CDR3 is TGTGCCAGCACCCGGGACAGCCTTTACGTAGGCTACGAGCAGTACTTC. Translation: CASTRDSLYVGYEQYF.

This clonotype was detected only a few times. The chain uses TRBV12-3 or TRBV12-4 and TRBJ2-5; D remains unclear. V lost 5 bases, J lost 0 bases, and 10 bases lay in between. The CDR3 is 14 amino acids. CDR3 bases: TGTGCCAGCAGTAGTCCACGGTACCAAGAGACCCAGTACTTC. This encodes CASSSPRYQETQYF.

This clonotype was observed a handful of times. The chain combines TRBV2 with TRBJ2-4, with D perhaps TRBD2 (5 bases). Deletions cut 7 bases from V and 0 bases from J, with 13 bases between. Germline CDR1 reads SNHLY; CDR2 reads FYNNEI. CDR3 length: 15 amino acids. In DNA form, the CDR3 reads TGTGCCAGCACAAGCGGAGCCCTAGCCAAAAACATTCAGTACTTC. Protein sequence: CASTSGALAKNIQYF.

This clonotype has a count of ten or more. V gene TRBV27 combines with J gene TRBJ2-1; D is undetermined. V lost 6 bases and J lost 6, with 18 bases in between. The CDR3 has 15 amino acids. The germline CDR1 and CDR2 sequences are MNHEY and SMNVEV (reference sequence). The CDR3: CASSRAGLLGNEQFF. CDR3 DNA sequence: TGTGCCAGCAGCCGCGCAGGTCTCTTGGGCAATGAGCAGTTCTTC.

The chain uses TRBV6-2 or TRBV6-3 and TRBJ1-6; the D is unclear. CDR1 and CDR2 from the germline V gene are MNHEY and SVGEGT. Trimming shortened V by 5 bases and J by 2 bases, and 13 bases separated the two germline ends. CDR3 length equals 16 residues. The CDR3 protein is CASSPLDRAYNSPLHF. In DNA form, the CDR3 reads TGTGCCAGCAGTCCTCTCGACCGGGCCTATAATTCACCCCTCCACTTT.

The V and J genes are TRBV20-1 and TRBJ1-2; a weak D match, TRBD1 (5 bases). The CDR3 totals 14 residues. Germline V CDR1 and CDR2: DFQATT, SNEGSKA (reference sequence). Trimming left V 5 bases short and J 2 bases short, with 15 bases between. In DNA, the CDR3 is TGCAGTGCTGGGGGTCGGGGGTGGAACTATGGCTACACCTTC. It yields the protein CSAGGRGWNYGYTF.

A few counts support this clonotype. CDR3 nucleotides: TGTGCCACCCAAGGGGCTAGCGGGAGAGGAAGGGACAATGAGCAGTTCTTC. This sequence encodes CATQGASGRGRDNEQFF. The V gene is TRBV28, the J gene TRBJ2-1, with 10 positions matching TRBD2. The V gene's germline CDR1 is MDHEN and CDR2 SYDVKM. This CDR3 has 17 amino acids. The ends lost 10 bases at V and 5 bases at J; junction bases unmatched: 17.